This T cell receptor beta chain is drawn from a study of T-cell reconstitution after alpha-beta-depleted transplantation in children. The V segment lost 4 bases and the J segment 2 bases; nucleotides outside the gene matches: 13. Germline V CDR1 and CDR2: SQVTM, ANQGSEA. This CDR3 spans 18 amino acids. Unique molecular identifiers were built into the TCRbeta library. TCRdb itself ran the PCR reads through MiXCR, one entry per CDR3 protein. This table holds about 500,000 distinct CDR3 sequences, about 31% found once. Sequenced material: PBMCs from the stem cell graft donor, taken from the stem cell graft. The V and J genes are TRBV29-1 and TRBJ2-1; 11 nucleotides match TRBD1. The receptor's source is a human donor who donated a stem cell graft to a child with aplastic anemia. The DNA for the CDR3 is TGCAGCGTTGCTAGGGACAGGGGGGTGCCCGTCACCTACAATGAGCAGTTCTTC. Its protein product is CSVARDRGVPVTYNEQFF.